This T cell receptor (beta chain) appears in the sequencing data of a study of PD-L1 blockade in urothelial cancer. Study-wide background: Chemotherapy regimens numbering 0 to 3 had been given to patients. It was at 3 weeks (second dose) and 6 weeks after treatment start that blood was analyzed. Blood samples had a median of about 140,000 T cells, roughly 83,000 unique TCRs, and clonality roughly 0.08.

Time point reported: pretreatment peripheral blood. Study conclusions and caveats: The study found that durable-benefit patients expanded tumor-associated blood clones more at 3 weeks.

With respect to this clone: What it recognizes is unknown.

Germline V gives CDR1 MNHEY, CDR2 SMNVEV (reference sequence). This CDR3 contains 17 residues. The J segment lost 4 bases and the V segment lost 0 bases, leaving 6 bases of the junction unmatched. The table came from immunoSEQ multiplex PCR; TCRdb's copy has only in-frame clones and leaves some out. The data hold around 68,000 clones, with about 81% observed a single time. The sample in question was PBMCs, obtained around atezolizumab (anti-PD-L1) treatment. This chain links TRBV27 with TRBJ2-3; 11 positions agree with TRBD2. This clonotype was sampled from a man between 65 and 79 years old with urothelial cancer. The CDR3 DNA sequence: TGTGCCAGCAGTTTATCACTAGCGGGAGACGGCGCAGATACGCAGTATTTT. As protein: CASSLSLAGDGADTQYF.